This paragraph covers one TCR beta chain sequence. These data belong to a study of shared clonotypes between healthy human individuals. As for the study in general: Donor ages ranged 18 to 49 years: a couple of women, a few men. Plates per donor: three CD4 naive, three CD4 memory, two CD8 naive, one CD8 memory.

Every immunoSEQ plate was one replicate of a subset's evenly spread DNA. Sorted subsets were amplified in replicate PCRs using 200 ng DNA, approximately 30,000 T cell genomes. Some clones are missing from TCRdb's copy, which holds only in-frame ones; the method was immunoSEQ multiplex PCR. The sample comprises 2 million to 2.5 million clones, roughly 92% of which are singletons, and 0.37% rests with the top ten. The source is a man aged 18 to 30 in good health. Some clones in this sample may be carry-over from other donors' samples. Material for sequencing was naive CD4+ T cells from PBMCs. The subset here: CD45RA+ positively selected.

The CDR3 sequence is CASSLSGGAANTDTQYF. CDR3 nucleotide sequence: TGTGCCAGCAGTTTATCGGGGGGGGCAGCCAACACAGATACGCAGTATTTT. This rearrangement joins TRBV27 to TRBJ2-3, with D possibly being TRBD2 (7 bases). V lost 0 bases and J lost 2, with 15 bases in between. The CDR3 is 17 amino acids. CDR1 and CDR2 from the germline V gene are MNHEY and SMNVEV (reference sequence).